This TCR beta chain appears in the sequencing data of a study of OX40 agonist ivuxolimab in advanced cancers. This CDR3 contains 14 residues. Germline V gene data show CDR1 as MNHNS and CDR2 as SASEGT. The V and J ends lost 7 bases and 2 bases respectively, with 13 bases between them. Sequencing was performed with immunoSEQ multiplex PCR; in TCRdb, only in-frame clones are kept and a portion is missing. The sample has around 85,000 clones, about 90% seen once. Here the sequenced sample was CD4+ or CD8+ T cells sorted from blood, taken in a trial of the OX40 agonist ivuxolimab. The J gene is TRBJ2-3, the V gene TRBV6-1; D possibly corresponds to TRBD1 (6 bases). The source of this sequence is an adult with an advanced solid tumor such as melanoma, head and neck, liver or kidney cancer. The CDR3 DNA follows: TGTGCCAGCACCAAAGACAGGAACACAGATACGCAGTATTTT. Translated: CASTKDRNTDTQYF.